This T cell receptor (beta chain) was identified in a study of beta chain features in type 1 diabetes. Study as a whole: Regarding age, gender and cell yields, patients proved similar to healthy donors.

Expressed TCRB transcripts were sequenced after all isolated RNA was converted to cDNA. Approximately 3.6 million reads, on average, came from each naive, central memory and regulatory T cell sample. Only in-frame clones appear in the TCRdb table, and some are missing; sequencing was by immunoSEQ multiplex PCR. The repertoire includes 500,000 to 700,000 clones, around a sixth of them detected once, and about 0.087% sits in the top ten. The CDR3 consists of 15 residues. Germline V gene sequence: CDR1 SGHVS, CDR2 FNYEAQ. Trimming cost V 5 bases and J 0 bases, with 13 bases left between them. Every donor provided one heparinised blood draw, which averaged around 110 mL.

The gene calls are TRBV7-6 and TRBJ1-1; D is unresolved. This receptor was taken from a man younger than 35 in good health. Sequenced input: naive CD4+ T cells from blood. The CDR3 coding sequence is TGTGCCAGCAGCGCCCGATTCCCCATGAACACTGAAGCTTTCTTT. Its protein is CASSARFPMNTEAFF.